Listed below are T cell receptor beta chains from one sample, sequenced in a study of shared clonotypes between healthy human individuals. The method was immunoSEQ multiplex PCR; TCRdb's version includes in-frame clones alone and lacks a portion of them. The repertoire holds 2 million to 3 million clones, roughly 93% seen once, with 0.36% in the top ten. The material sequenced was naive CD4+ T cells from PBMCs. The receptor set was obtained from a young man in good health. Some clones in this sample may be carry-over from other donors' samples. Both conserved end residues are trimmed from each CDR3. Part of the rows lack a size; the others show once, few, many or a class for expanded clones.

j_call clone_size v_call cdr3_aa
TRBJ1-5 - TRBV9 ASSAQGDQPQH
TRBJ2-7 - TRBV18 ASSPLGLGGDEQY
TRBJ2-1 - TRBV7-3 ASSEGLVSNEQF
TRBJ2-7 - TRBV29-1 SIWTSAYEQY
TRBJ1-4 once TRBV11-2 ASSFSDLTNEKLF
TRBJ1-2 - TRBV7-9 ASSFRGANYGYT
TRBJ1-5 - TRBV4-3 ASSQEAGQVFQPQH
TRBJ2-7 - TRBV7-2 ASSLLTGGWEQY
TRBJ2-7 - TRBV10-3 AIREEYEQY
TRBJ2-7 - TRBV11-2 ASSFWTSPGTPYEQY
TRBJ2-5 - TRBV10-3 ATMRGGQIQETQY
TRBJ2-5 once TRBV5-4 ASSWRLARERETQY
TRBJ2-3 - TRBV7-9 ASSSPRDTDTQY
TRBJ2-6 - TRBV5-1 ASSQGLAGGPSGANVLT
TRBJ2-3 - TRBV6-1 ASSESLSGRAHTQY
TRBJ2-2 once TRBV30 AWSPPVGVSTGELF
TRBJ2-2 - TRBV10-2 ASSRGTGNTGELF
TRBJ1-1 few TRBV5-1 ASSLTGPTEAF
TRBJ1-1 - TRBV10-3 AISEWGHSNTEAF
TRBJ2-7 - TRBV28 ASSLARQGVPEQY
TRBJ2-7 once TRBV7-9 ASRAGGFSSYEQY
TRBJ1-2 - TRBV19 ASSIPRSGGYT
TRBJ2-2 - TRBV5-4 ASSLGTGAYTGELF
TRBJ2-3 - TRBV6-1 ASSELSPGPDTQY
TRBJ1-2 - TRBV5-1 ASSLTVGRDRVGYGYT
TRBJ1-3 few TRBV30 AWSVYGNAIY
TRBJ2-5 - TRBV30 AWSLGQQETQY
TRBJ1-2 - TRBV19 ASSKTGQGARGYT
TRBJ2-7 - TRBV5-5 ASSLEGGEYEQY
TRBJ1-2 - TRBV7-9 ASSLGGEGNYGYT
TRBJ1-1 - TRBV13 ASSRRGSTVHTEAF
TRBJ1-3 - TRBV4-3 ASSQQFGTWGNTIY
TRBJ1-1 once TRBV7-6 ASSLVAAGLNTEAF
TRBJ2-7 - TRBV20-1 SARTGDEQY
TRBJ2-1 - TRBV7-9 ASSFGFGGGNSYNEQF
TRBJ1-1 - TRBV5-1 ASSSTPSQGNTEAF
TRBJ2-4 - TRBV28 ASTPQRGAKNIQY
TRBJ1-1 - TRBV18 ASSDNTEAF
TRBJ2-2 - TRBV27 ASSLLAGGIANTGELF
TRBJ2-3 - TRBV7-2 ASSFGWRSTDTQY
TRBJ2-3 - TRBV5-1 ASAGTGSSDTQY
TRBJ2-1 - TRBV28 ASSFVPRASF
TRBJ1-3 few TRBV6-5 ASSLRLRSSGNTIY
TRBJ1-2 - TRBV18 ASSLPTLSGYT
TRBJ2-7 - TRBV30 AWSSVVYEQY
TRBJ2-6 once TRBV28 ASSLRSDSGANVLT
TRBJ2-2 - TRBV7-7 ASSRGTSGRGSGELF
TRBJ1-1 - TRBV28 ASSLSNWTEAF
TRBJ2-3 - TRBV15 ATSRGGRNLKY
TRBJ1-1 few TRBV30 ACMPRVMNTEAF
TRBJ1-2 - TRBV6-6 ASKAGNGYT
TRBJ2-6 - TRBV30 AWSNSGANVLT
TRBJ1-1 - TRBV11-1 ASSLWGGLTEAF
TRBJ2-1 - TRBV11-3 ASSLDRGTSGPEQF
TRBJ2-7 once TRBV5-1 ASSPAGLGVYEQY
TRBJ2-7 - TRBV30 AWSVRQNYEQY